This note documents a single TCR beta chain sequence. Methods used by the authors: Estimated nucleated cell counts came from reference gene primer amplification. The table came from immunoSEQ multiplex PCR; TCRdb's copy has only in-frame clones and leaves some out. The V and J calls and the clone size are those of that table, but D and trimming were determined from the DNA. The data contain hundreds of thousands of clones, around 91% of them seen just once; the ten biggest clones take up about 1%. Trimming left V 8 bases short and J 6 bases short, with 19 bases between. The length of the CDR3 is 15 residues. Germline V CDR1 and CDR2: SGHAT, FQDESV (reference sequence). These data belong to a study of blood T cell repertoires in COVID-19. Overall study: Sites in the United States, Italy and Spain provided acute and convalescent COVID-19 samples.

The chain employs TRBV11-1 and TRBJ2-2, with D possibly being TRBD2 (5 bases). What was sequenced was peripheral blood. The receptor's source is a middle-aged woman with COVID-19, enrolled during active disease. Here the CDR3 DNA reads TGTGCCAGCTGCCCGGCATTGGGAGAGGCCGGGGAGCTGTTTTTT. Amino acids: CASCPALGEAGELFF.